This T cell receptor beta chain was captured by sequencing in a study of beta chain features in type 1 diabetes. This clone was counted only a few times. Its antigen is still unknown. Study observations and caveats: The question of HLA type influencing TCRB rearrangement was one that remained unresolved here. The similarity of naive, central memory and Treg TCRB repertoires appeared greater among patients than among healthy donors.

CDR1 is KGHSH, CDR2 LQKENI, per germline. The CDR3 is 17 residues long. The trim removed 1 base at V and 5 bases at J, leaving 9 bases unmatched. TCRB transcripts that were expressed got sequenced, as all of the isolated RNA had been reverse transcribed. Clones were read by immunoSEQ multiplex PCR, and TCRdb kept only the in-frame ones, dropping some. Among 350,000 to 450,000 clones listed, around 13% were seen once. The sequence was obtained from a man aged 25 to 40 in good health. The gene calls are TRBV18 and TRBJ2-1, with TRBD1 identical over 9 bases. Sequencing was carried out using naive CD4+ T cells from blood. Here the CDR3 reads CASSPLPWTGADNEQFF. CDR3 DNA: TGTGCCAGCTCACCACTTCCCTGGACAGGGGCAGACAATGAGCAGTTCTTC.